This TCR beta chain emerged from a study of control samples from healthy donors and cancer patients. Generated by immunoSEQ multiplex PCR, the TCRdb table keeps only in-frame clones and is missing some. The sample yields tens of thousands of clones, 80% to 95% seen once. With 6 bases clipped from V and 5 bases from J, the junction kept 9 bases outside the gene matches. Per the germline V gene, CDR1 is MNHEY and CDR2 is SVGAGI. CDR3 size: 14 residues. The chain joins TRBV6-5 to TRBJ1-2; the match to TRBD1 covers 7 bases. The sample taken for sequencing was PBMCs. This TCR came from a woman aged 35 to 49 with lung cancer. CDR3 nucleotides: TGTGCCAGCAGACAGGGGCTCAAGGCTTATGGCTACACCTTC. Translation gives CASRQGLKAYGYTF.